These T cell receptor beta chains were read from a single sample in a study of PD-L1 blockade in urothelial cancer. Assay: immunoSEQ multiplex PCR; the TCRdb copy retains only in-frame clones and omits some. The table shows about 30,000 clones, with 80% to 85% occurring only once. Sequencing was performed on PBMCs, taken around atezolizumab (anti-PD-L1) treatment. The receptors were gathered from a man aged 45-65 years with urothelial cancer. The CDR3 runs from the conserved cysteine through the conserved F or W. A D gene is named only where the DNA matches it firmly. Size tells how often a clone was seen (once, few, many) or the class of an expanded clone, and some rows leave it out.

v_call: TRBV5-1
clone_size: .
d_call: TRBD2
j_call: TRBJ2-1
cdr3_nt: TGCGCCAGCAGCTTACAGACTAGCGGGGGTTCAGTTGAGCAGTTCTTC
cdr3_aa: CASSLQTSGGSVEQFF

v_call: TRBV6-1
clone_size: few
d_call: .
j_call: TRBJ2-1
cdr3_nt: TGTGCCAGCAGGACGACTAGTTCCAATGAGCAGTTCTTC
cdr3_aa: CASRTTSSNEQFF

v_call: TRBV10-1
clone_size: .
d_call: .
j_call: TRBJ2-1
cdr3_nt: TGCGCCAGCAGTGGAAATAGCGGTTCTTCCTACAATGAGCAGTTCTTC
cdr3_aa: CASSGNSGSSYNEQFF

v_call: TRBV19
clone_size: .
d_call: .
j_call: TRBJ2-2
cdr3_nt: TGTGCCAGTAGTATAGATCAGGACACCGGGGAGCTGTTTTTT
cdr3_aa: CASSIDQDTGELFF

v_call: TRBV6-1
clone_size: .
d_call: TRBD1
j_call: TRBJ2-1
cdr3_nt: TGTGCCAGCAGTGGTCCCCTGGGGACAGTATACAATGAGCAGTTCTTC
cdr3_aa: CASSGPLGTVYNEQFF

v_call: TRBV28
clone_size: .
d_call: .
j_call: TRBJ1-4
cdr3_nt: TGTGCCAGCAGTTTACCCACGGGGAATGAAAAACTGTTTTTT
cdr3_aa: CASSLPTGNEKLFF

v_call: TRBV11-2
clone_size: .
d_call: TRBD2
j_call: TRBJ2-1
cdr3_nt: TGTGCCAGCAGCCGCGGGGGGCTTCGCGCGGATGAGCAGTTCTTC
cdr3_aa: CASSRGGLRADEQFF

v_call: TRBV7-9
clone_size: .
d_call: .
j_call: TRBJ1-1
cdr3_nt: TGTGCCAGCAGCTTAAATCAGGCCACTGAAGCTTTCTTT
cdr3_aa: CASSLNQATEAFF

v_call: TRBV29-1
clone_size: .
d_call: TRBD1
j_call: TRBJ2-4
cdr3_nt: TGCAGCGTTGAAGGAGGGGGCTGGTATGCCAAAAACATTCAGTACTTC
cdr3_aa: CSVEGGGWYAKNIQYF

v_call: TRBV7-9
clone_size: .
d_call: .
j_call: TRBJ1-5
cdr3_nt: TGTGCCAGCAGTCAGACAGGTGGGGGCAATCAGCCCCAGCATTTT
cdr3_aa: CASSQTGGGNQPQHF

v_call: TRBV9
clone_size: .
d_call: TRBD2
j_call: TRBJ2-4
cdr3_nt: TGTGCCAGCAGCGTTGGGCCTAGCGGGAGTGTCGCCAAAAACATTCAGTACTTC
cdr3_aa: CASSVGPSGSVAKNIQYF

v_call: TRBV29-1
clone_size: .
d_call: TRBD1
j_call: TRBJ2-3
cdr3_nt: TGCAGCGTTGACTCAAGCGGGGACAGGGGAATTAGCACAGATACGCAGTATTTT
cdr3_aa: CSVDSSGDRGISTDTQYF

v_call: TRBV4-2
clone_size: .
d_call: .
j_call: TRBJ2-2
cdr3_nt: TGTGCCAGCAGCCAAGAGAACGACAGGGAGGTAAAGACCGGGGAGCTGTTTTTT
cdr3_aa: CASSQENDREVKTGELFF

v_call: TRBV7-8
clone_size: .
d_call: TRBD1
j_call: TRBJ1-5
cdr3_nt: TGTGCCAGCAGCTTAGGGACAGGGGGCCTGCAGCCCCAGCATTTT
cdr3_aa: CASSLGTGGLQPQHF

v_call: TRBV6-5
clone_size: .
d_call: TRBD1
j_call: TRBJ1-5
cdr3_nt: TGTGCCAGCAGAGCGACAGGGAATCAGCCCCAGCATTTT
cdr3_aa: CASRATGNQPQHF

v_call: TRBV28
clone_size: .
d_call: TRBD1
j_call: TRBJ1-1
cdr3_nt: TGTGCCAGCAGTACAGGGGGCCCGAACACTGAAGCTTTCTTT
cdr3_aa: CASSTGGPNTEAFF

v_call: TRBV5-6
clone_size: .
d_call: .
j_call: TRBJ1-5
cdr3_nt: TGTGCCAGCAGCTCCTGGACAGCGGAGCGGCCCCAGCATTTT
cdr3_aa: CASSSWTAERPQHF

v_call: TRBV27
clone_size: .
d_call: TRBD2
j_call: TRBJ2-7
cdr3_nt: TGTGCCAGCAGTTTATCGGGGCGGGAGGGCTACGAGCAGTACTTC
cdr3_aa: CASSLSGREGYEQYF

v_call: TRBV9
clone_size: .
d_call: TRBD1
j_call: TRBJ1-5
cdr3_nt: TGTGCCAGCAGCGTAGAGGGGACAGGCAATCAGCCCCAGCATTTT
cdr3_aa: CASSVEGTGNQPQHF

v_call: TRBV5-1
clone_size: .
d_call: .
j_call: TRBJ1-1
cdr3_nt: TGCGCCAGCAGCTTGCAGGGTCCCTCGAACACTGAAGCTTTCTTT
cdr3_aa: CASSLQGPSNTEAFF

v_call: TRBV18
clone_size: .
d_call: .
j_call: TRBJ2-3
cdr3_nt: TGTGCCAGCTCACAATCAGGGCGCACAGATACGCAGTATTTT
cdr3_aa: CASSQSGRTDTQYF

v_call: TRBV28
clone_size: few
d_call: TRBD1
j_call: TRBJ1-4
cdr3_nt: TGTGCCAGCAGTTCCGGGACAGGCCTTACTGAAAAACTGTTTTTT
cdr3_aa: CASSSGTGLTEKLFF

v_call: TRBV5-1
clone_size: .
d_call: .
j_call: TRBJ1-1
cdr3_nt: TGCGCCAGCAGCCCGAGTTTGGTGCAGAACACTGAAGCTTTCTTT
cdr3_aa: CASSPSLVQNTEAFF

v_call: TRBV5-1
clone_size: once
d_call: .
j_call: TRBJ2-2
cdr3_nt: TGCGCCAGCAGCTTGAGTGCGGTAGCCCTGACCGGGGAGCTGTTTTTT
cdr3_aa: CASSLSAVALTGELFF

v_call: TRBV19
clone_size: .
d_call: TRBD1
j_call: TRBJ2-1
cdr3_nt: TGTGCCAGTAGTATAGTAAGAGGGACAGGAGAGCAGTTCTTC
cdr3_aa: CASSIVRGTGEQFF

v_call: TRBV11-2
clone_size: .
d_call: TRBD2
j_call: TRBJ2-5
cdr3_nt: TGTGCCAGCAGCTTAGGTGGGACTAGCGGGCTCCAAGAGACCCAGTACTTC
cdr3_aa: CASSLGGTSGLQETQYF

v_call: TRBV6-5
clone_size: .
d_call: .
j_call: TRBJ1-2
cdr3_nt: TGTGCCAGCAGTTCGAACTACAGGGCTGGCTACACCTTC
cdr3_aa: CASSSNYRAGYTF

v_call: TRBV9
clone_size: once
d_call: .
j_call: TRBJ2-1
cdr3_nt: TGTGCCAGCAGCGGAGGAGGGGGGGTTTATTCTGGTAATGAGCAGTTCTTC
cdr3_aa: CASSGGGGVYSGNEQFF

v_call: TRBV7-8
clone_size: few
d_call: .
j_call: TRBJ1-2
cdr3_nt: TGTGCCAGCAGTCCTCGGGAAAACTATGGCTACACCTTC
cdr3_aa: CASSPRENYGYTF

v_call: TRBV28
clone_size: .
d_call: TRBD2
j_call: TRBJ2-3
cdr3_nt: TGTGCCAGCAGTTTATTTACTAGCGGGGGGGCCGGGGTTGATACGCAGTATTTT
cdr3_aa: CASSLFTSGGAGVDTQYF

v_call: TRBV5-5
clone_size: few
d_call: .
j_call: TRBJ1-6
cdr3_nt: TGTGCCAGCAGCTTGGGGCCCAGCTCCTATAATTCACCCCTCCACTTT
cdr3_aa: CASSLGPSSYNSPLHF

v_call: TRBV5-1
clone_size: few
d_call: TRBD1
j_call: TRBJ1-3
cdr3_nt: TGCGCCAGCAGCCGACAGGGGGGCAGAAACACCATATATTTT
cdr3_aa: CASSRQGGRNTIYF

v_call: TRBV7-8
clone_size: .
d_call: TRBD2
j_call: TRBJ2-3
cdr3_nt: TGTGCCAGCAGCTTAGTTTCGGGAGGGACAGATACGCAGTATTTT
cdr3_aa: CASSLVSGGTDTQYF

v_call: TRBV2
clone_size: .
d_call: .
j_call: TRBJ2-4
cdr3_nt: TGTGCCAGCAGTGATACCTTCGGAAACATTCAGTACTTC
cdr3_aa: CASSDTFGNIQYF

v_call: TRBV10-2
clone_size: .
d_call: TRBD1
j_call: TRBJ2-3
cdr3_nt: TGCGCCAGCAGTGAGTCGCACAGGGGGAGGGATACGCAGTATTTT
cdr3_aa: CASSESHRGRDTQYF

v_call: TRBV5-4
clone_size: .
d_call: .
j_call: TRBJ2-5
cdr3_nt: TGTGCCAGCAGCCAGCGTGGGGGCCGCGAAGAGACCCAGTACTTC
cdr3_aa: CASSQRGGREETQYF

v_call: TRBV18
clone_size: .
d_call: .
j_call: TRBJ1-1
cdr3_nt: TGTGCCAGCTCACCCGGACAGCAGAACACTGAAGCTTTCTTT
cdr3_aa: CASSPGQQNTEAFF

v_call: TRBV29-1
clone_size: once
d_call: TRBD2
j_call: TRBJ2-7
cdr3_nt: TGCAGCGTGGAATTAGCGGGAGTGGTCAACGAGCAGTACTTC
cdr3_aa: CSVELAGVVNEQYF

v_call: TRBV7-6
clone_size: .
d_call: .
j_call: TRBJ2-3
cdr3_nt: TGTGCCAGCAGCTTGGGTAGTGGGCCAACGCAGTATTTT
cdr3_aa: CASSLGSGPTQYF

v_call: TRBV7-2
clone_size: .
d_call: TRBD2
j_call: TRBJ2-7
cdr3_nt: TGTGCCAGCAGCTTGGGCGCGGGAGGCTACGAGCAGTACTTC
cdr3_aa: CASSLGAGGYEQYF